This TCR beta chain was sequenced during a study of blood T cell repertoires in COVID-19. Assay: immunoSEQ multiplex PCR; the TCRdb copy retains only in-frame clones and omits some. The data hold 30,000 to 35,000 clones, with more than 70% observed a single time. This CDR3 is built from 15 residues. The V gene lost 2 bases and the J gene lost 8 bases, with 17 bases spanning the gap. Germline V gene sequence: CDR1 SGDLS, CDR2 YYNGEE. The chain combines TRBV9 with TRBJ1-3; possible D gene TRBD1, 5 bases. The material sequenced was peripheral blood. This TCR was sampled from a human donor in a cohort sampled during active COVID-19. The CDR3 is CASSVGGTAPDTIYF. Written as DNA, the CDR3 is TGTGCCAGCAGCGTGGGGGGGACCGCGCCAGACACCATATATTTT.